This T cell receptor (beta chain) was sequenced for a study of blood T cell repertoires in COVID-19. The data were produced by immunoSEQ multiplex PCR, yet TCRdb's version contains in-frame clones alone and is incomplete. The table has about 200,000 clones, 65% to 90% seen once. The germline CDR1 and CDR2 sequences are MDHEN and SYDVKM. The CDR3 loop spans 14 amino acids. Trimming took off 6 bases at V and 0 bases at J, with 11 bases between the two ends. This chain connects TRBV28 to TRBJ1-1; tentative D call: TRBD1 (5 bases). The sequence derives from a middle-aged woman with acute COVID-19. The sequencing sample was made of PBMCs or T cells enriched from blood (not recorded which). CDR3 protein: CASRQQVLNTEAFF. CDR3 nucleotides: TGTGCCAGCAGGCAACAGGTCCTGAACACTGAAGCTTTCTTT. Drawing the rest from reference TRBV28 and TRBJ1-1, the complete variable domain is DVKVTQSSRYLVKRTGEKVFLECVQDMDHENMFWYRQDPGLGLRLIYFSYDVKMKEKGDIPEGYSVSREKKERFSLILESASTNQTSMYLCASRQQVLNTEAFFGQGTRLTVV.